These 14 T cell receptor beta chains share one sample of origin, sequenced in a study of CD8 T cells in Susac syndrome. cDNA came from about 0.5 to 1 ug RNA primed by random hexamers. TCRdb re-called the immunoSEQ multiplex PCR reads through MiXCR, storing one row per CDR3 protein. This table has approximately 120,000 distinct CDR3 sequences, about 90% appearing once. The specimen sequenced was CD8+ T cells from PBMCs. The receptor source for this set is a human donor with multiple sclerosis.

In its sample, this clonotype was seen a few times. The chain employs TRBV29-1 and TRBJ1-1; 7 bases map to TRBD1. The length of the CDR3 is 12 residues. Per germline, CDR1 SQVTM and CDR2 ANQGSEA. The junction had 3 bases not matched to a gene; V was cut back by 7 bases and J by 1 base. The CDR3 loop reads CSGRQGNTEAFF. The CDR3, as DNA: TGCAGCGGGCGACAGGGGAACACTGAAGCTTTCTTT. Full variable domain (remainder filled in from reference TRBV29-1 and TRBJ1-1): SAVISQKPSRDICQRGTSLTIQCQVDSQVTMMFWYRQQPGQSLTLIATANQGSEATYESGFVIDKFPISRPNLTFSTLTVSNMSPEDSSIYLCSGRQGNTEAFFGQGTRLTVV.

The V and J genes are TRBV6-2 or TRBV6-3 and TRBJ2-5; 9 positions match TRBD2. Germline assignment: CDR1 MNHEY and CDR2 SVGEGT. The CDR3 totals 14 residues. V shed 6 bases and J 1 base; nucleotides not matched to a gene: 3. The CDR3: CASSQREVQETQYF. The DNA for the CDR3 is TGTGCCAGCAGCCAGCGGGAGGTCCAAGAGACCCAGTACTTC.

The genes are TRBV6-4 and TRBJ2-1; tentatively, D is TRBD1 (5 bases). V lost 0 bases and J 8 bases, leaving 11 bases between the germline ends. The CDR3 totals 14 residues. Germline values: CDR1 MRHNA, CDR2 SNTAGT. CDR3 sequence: CASSDSQEGDEQFF. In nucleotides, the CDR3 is TGTGCCAGCAGTGACTCGCAGGAAGGGGATGAGCAGTTCTTC.

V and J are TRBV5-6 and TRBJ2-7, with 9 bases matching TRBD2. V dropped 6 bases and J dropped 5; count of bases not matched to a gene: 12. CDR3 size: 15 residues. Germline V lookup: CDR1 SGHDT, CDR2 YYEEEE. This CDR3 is CASIRLEGLADEQYF. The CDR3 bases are TGTGCCAGCATCCGCCTCGAGGGACTAGCAGACGAGCAGTACTTC.

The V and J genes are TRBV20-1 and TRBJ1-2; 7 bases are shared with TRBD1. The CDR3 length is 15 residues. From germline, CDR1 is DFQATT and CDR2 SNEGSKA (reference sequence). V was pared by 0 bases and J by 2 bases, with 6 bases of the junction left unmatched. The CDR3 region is CSARDRQGTNYGYTF. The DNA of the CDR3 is TGCAGTGCTAGAGATCGACAGGGCACGAACTATGGCTACACCTTC.

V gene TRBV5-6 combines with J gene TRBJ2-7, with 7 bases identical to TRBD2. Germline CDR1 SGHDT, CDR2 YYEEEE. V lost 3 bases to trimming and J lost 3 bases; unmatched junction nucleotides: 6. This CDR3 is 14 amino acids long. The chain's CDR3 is CASSWEGLDYEQYF. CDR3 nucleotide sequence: TGTGCCAGCAGCTGGGAGGGTCTGGACTACGAGCAGTACTTC. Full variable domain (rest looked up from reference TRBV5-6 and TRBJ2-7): DAGVTQSPTHLIKTRGQQVTLRCSPKSGHDTVSWYQQALGQGPQFIFQYYEEEERQRGNFPDRFSGHQFPNYSSELNVNALLLGDSALYLCASSWEGLDYEQYFGPGTRLTVT.

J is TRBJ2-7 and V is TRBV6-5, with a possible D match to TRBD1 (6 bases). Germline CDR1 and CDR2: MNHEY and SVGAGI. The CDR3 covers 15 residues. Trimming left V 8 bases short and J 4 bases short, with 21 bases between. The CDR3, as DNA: TGTGCCAGCGGGGGTGGCCAGGGGATGCCTTACGAGCAGTACTTC. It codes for CASGGGQGMPYEQYF.

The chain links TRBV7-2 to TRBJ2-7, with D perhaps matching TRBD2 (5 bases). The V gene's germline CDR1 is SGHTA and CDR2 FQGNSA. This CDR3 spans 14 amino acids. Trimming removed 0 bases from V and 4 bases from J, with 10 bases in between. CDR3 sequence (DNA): TGTGCCAGCAGCTTAGCTGTGGAGGTTTACGAGCAGTACTTC. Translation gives CASSLAVEVYEQYF.

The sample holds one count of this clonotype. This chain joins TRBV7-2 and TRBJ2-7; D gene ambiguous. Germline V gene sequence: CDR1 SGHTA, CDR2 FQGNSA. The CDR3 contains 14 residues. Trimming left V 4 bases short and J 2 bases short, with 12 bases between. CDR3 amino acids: CASSWLPTAYEQYF. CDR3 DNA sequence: TGTGCCAGCAGCTGGTTACCTACGGCCTACGAGCAGTACTTC.

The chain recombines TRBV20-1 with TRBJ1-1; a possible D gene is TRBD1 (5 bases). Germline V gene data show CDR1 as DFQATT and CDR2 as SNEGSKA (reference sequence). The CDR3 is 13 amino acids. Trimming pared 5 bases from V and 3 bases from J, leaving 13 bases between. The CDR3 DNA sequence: TGCAGTGCTGGGCCAGGGAGTGACACTGAAGCTTTCTTT. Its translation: CSAGPGSDTEAFF.

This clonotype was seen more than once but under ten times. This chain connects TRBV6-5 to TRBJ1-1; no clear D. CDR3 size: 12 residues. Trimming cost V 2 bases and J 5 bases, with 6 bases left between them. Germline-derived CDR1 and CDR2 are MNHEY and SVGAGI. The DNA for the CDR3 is TGTGCCAGCAGTTACGCCGGGACTGAAGCTTTCTTT. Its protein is CASSYAGTEAFF.

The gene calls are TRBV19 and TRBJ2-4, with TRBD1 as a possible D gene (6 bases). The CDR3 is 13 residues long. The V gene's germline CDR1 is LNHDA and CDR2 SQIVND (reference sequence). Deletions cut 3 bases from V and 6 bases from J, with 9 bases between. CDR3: CASSIGQLNIQYF. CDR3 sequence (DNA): TGTGCCAGTAGTATCGGACAGCTAAACATTCAGTACTTC.

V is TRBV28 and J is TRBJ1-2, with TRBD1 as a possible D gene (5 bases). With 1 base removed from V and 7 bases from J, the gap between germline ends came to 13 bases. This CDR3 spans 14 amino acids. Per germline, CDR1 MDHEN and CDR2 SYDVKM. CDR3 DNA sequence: TGTGCCAGCAGTTTATTAACTGGGGCACTTGGCTACACCTTC. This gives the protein CASSLLTGALGYTF.

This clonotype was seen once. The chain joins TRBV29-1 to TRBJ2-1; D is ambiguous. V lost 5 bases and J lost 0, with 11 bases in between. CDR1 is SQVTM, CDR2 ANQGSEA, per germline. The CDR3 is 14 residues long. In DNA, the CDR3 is TGCAGCGTTCGAGGATGGCACTCCTACAATGAGCAGTTCTTC. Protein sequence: CSVRGWHSYNEQFF.